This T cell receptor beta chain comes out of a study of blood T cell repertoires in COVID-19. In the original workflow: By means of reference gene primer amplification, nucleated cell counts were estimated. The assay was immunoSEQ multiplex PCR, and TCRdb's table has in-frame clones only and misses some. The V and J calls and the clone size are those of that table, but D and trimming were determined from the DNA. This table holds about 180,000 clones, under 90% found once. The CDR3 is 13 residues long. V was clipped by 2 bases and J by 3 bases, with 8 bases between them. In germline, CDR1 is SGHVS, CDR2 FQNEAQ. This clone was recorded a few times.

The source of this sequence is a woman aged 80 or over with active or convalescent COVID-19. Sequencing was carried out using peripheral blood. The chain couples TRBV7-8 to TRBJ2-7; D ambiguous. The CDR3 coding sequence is TGTGCCAGCAGCTTACGGGTCTTCTACGAGCAGTACTTC. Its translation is CASSLRVFYEQYF.